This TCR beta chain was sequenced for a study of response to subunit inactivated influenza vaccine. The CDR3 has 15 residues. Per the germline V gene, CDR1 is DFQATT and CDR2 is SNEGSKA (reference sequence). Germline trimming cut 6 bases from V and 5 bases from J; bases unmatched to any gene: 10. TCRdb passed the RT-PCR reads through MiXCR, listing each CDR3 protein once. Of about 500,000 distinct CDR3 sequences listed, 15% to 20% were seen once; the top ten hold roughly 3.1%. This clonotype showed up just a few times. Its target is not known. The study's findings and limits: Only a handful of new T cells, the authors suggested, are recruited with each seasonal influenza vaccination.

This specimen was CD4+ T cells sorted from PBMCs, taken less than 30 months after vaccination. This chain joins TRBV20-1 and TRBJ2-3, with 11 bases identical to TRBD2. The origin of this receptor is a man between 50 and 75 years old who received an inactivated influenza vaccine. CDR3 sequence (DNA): TGCAGTGCAATTGGGACTAGCGGATCCAGAGATACGCAGTATTTT. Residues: CSAIGTSGSRDTQYF.